The sequence of this TCR beta chain was determined in a study of blood T cell repertoires in COVID-19. Study at large: There were acute and convalescent COVID-19 samples, and they came from the United States, Italy and Spain. In each case, the material was cDNA or gDNA derived from T cells, B-cell-depleted T cells, or PBMCs.

Original analysis: For nucleated cells, counts were estimated from reference gene primer amplification. Generated by immunoSEQ multiplex PCR, the TCRdb table keeps only in-frame clones and is missing some. The V and J calls and clone size come from that table; D and trimming were worked out from the DNA. The repertoire includes roughly 50,000 clones, about 91% of them detected once, and roughly 13% sits in the top ten. The receptor was isolated from an older woman with active COVID-19. Sequencing was carried out using peripheral blood.

The DNA for the CDR3 is TGCGCCAGCAGCTTTGGAGGCACTAATGAAAAACTGTTTTTT. Translated, it gives CASSFGGTNEKLFF. V gene TRBV5-1 combines with J gene TRBJ1-4; no clear D. The germline V and J ends were trimmed by 2 bases and 2 bases, with 7 bases remaining between them. The CDR3 totals 14 residues. Per the germline V gene, CDR1 is SGHRS and CDR2 is YFSETQ. The complete variable domain, with remaining parts taken from reference TRBV5-1 and TRBJ1-4, reads KAGVTQTPRYLIKTRGQQVTLSCSPISGHRSVSWYQQTPGQGLQFLFEYFSETQRNKGNFPGRFSGRQFSNSRSEMNVSTLELGDSALYLCASSFGGTNEKLFFGSGTQLSVL.